The 7 T cell receptor beta chains presented below share a single source sample, sequenced in a study of T cells in Graves' hyperthyroidism and ophthalmopathy. Amplification yielded TCR beta CDR3 regions, with RNA transcripts as the source. First-round RT-PCR with HTBI primers amplified the TCR CDR3 region. TCRdb used MiXCR to reprocess the multiplex PCR reads, holding one entry per CDR3 protein. This table has around 700,000 distinct CDR3 sequences, just over 35% appearing once. The specimen was blood. Receptors were obtained from a woman aged 40 to 50 with Graves' hyperthyroidism.

With regard to this clonotype: A much more abundant neighbour one base away suggests this may be a read error. V and J are TRBV12-3 or TRBV12-4 and TRBJ1-4, with D possibly TRBD1 on 5 matching bases. Trimming left V 5 bases short and J 8 bases short, with 12 bases between. This CDR3 is 13 amino acids long. CDR3 in DNA: TGTGCCAGCAGTCAACAGGTGGAGGAAAAACTGTTTTTT. It codes for CASSQQVEEKLFF.

With regard to this clonotype: A clone one base away is much larger, so this may be a read error. The rearrangement uses TRBV29-1 and TRBJ2-5; D call uncertain. The germline V gene has CDR1 SQVTM and CDR2 ANQGSEA. The CDR3 extends over 15 amino acids. Here the CDR3 reads CSVVVVGYPPETQHF. The CDR3 nucleotides read TGCAGCGTTGTGGTTGTAGGCTACCCCCCAGAGACCCAGCACTTC.

At least ten counts were recorded for this clonotype. This chain uses TRBV29-1 with TRBJ1-2; unclear D gene. The CDR3 is made up of 14 amino acids. Germline V gene data show CDR1 as SQVTM and CDR2 as ANQGSEA. V was cut by 4 bases and J by 4 bases, with 16 bases left in between. Here the CDR3 reads CSVVGGPTTYGYTF. In DNA, the CDR3 is TGCAGCGTTGTCGGAGGGCCAACAACCTATGGCTACACCTTC.

This clonotype was counted ten times or more. The J gene is TRBJ2-5, the V gene TRBV12-3 or TRBV12-4, with 7 bases lining up with TRBD1. The CDR3 loop spans 14 amino acids. After removal of 5 bases from V and 7 bases from J, the junction contained 10 bases not matched to a gene. The CDR3 is CASSQPGGVWTQYF. DNA for the CDR3: TGTGCCAGCAGTCAACCAGGGGGTGTTTGGACCCAGTACTTC.

V and J are TRBV7-9 and TRBJ2-2, with TRBD2 matching over 9 bases. Trimming cost V 5 bases and J 4 bases; bases outside gene matches: 14. The CDR3 extends over 18 amino acids. Germline V lookup: CDR1 SEHNR, CDR2 FQNEAQ (reference sequence). The CDR3 DNA reads TGTGCCAGCAGCGCCTGGGGCGGAGCGGGGGGACGCACCGGGGAGCTGTTTTTT. Translated, it gives CASSAWGGAGGRTGELFF.

At least ten counts were recorded for this clonotype. J is TRBJ1-3 and V is TRBV20-1, with TRBD1 identical over 10 bases. CDR1 and CDR2 from the germline V gene are DFQATT and SNEGSKA (reference sequence). The CDR3 runs to 13 residues. Trimming cost V 5 bases and J 4 bases; bases outside gene matches: 2. CDR3 sequence reads: CSAWDRGGNTIYF. As DNA, the CDR3 is TGCAGTGCTTGGGACAGGGGAGGAAACACCATATATTTT.

V and J are TRBV5-8 and TRBJ2-7; 7 bases are a match to TRBD2. CDR1 and CDR2 from the germline V gene are SGHTS and YDEGEE. J gave up 0 bases and V 4 bases, and 22 bases lay outside the gene matches. This CDR3 is 20 amino acids long. The CDR3 reads CASSRYVGGPSTTSSYEQYF. The CDR3 nucleotides are TGTGCCAGCAGCCGCTATGTGGGAGGGCCTTCAACAACAAGCTCCTACGAGCAGTACTTC.